This T cell receptor beta chain was profiled in a study of T cells in narcolepsy. Study results and limitations: Healthy controls reportedly lacked the autoreactive clonotypes serially found in patients' blood.

This CDR3 has 15 residues. Trimming removed 6 bases at V and 2 bases at J, with 16 bases between. Germline CDR1 is MDHEN and CDR2 is SYDVKM. Concerning this clone itself: Its specificity is not known.

Clones were read by immunoSEQ multiplex PCR, and TCRdb kept only the in-frame ones, dropping some. The sample carries around 30,000 clones, about 85% recorded once. This sequence joins TRBV28 and TRBJ2-5; possibly TRBD1 or TRBD2 for D (5 bases each). Sequenced: CD45RA- memory CD4+ T cells from PBMCs. This clonotype originated in a human donor with narcolepsy. The CDR3 DNA follows: TGTGCCAGCAGGCGAGGGGCTTTATCACAAGAGACCCAGTACTTC. This encodes CASRRGALSQETQYF.